One and the same sample provided the 20 T cell receptor beta chains below, sequenced in a study of T cells in Graves' hyperthyroidism and ophthalmopathy. Using RNA transcripts as the source, TCR beta CDR3 regions were amplified. HTBI primers were used for first-round RT-PCR of the TCR CDR3. MiXCR, applied by TCRdb to the multiplex PCR reads, yields one record per CDR3 protein. Of around 690,000 distinct CDR3 sequences listed, roughly 17% are singletons. The sequencing input was blood. Receptor source: a man over 45 with Graves' hyperthyroidism.

Only a few counts were recorded for this clonotype. CDR3 coding DNA: TGCAGTGCTAGGACAACTAGCGGGCGTTCCTACAATGAGCAGTTCTTC. This sequence encodes CSARTTSGRSYNEQFF. The chain recombines TRBV20-1 with TRBJ2-1; TRBD2 aligns across 9 bases. J was trimmed by 1 base and V by 3 bases; bases with no gene match: 7. CDR3 length: 16 amino acids. Germline lookup yields CDR1 DFQATT and CDR2 SNEGSKA (reference sequence).

This clonotype was recorded many times. This rearrangement joins TRBV18 to TRBJ2-1, with D tentatively TRBD2 (6 bases). V gave up 5 bases and J gave up 9 bases, with 20 bases separating them. In germline, CDR1 is KGHSH, CDR2 LQKENI. The CDR3 sequence is 15 residues long. CDR3 bases: TGTGCCAGCTCAGTCCGGGACTTTGGGAGGTCTGAGCAGTTCTTC. Protein sequence: CASSVRDFGRSEQFF.

This clonotype was picked up many times. The rearrangement uses TRBV12-5 and TRBJ2-5; the D gene is possibly TRBD2 (7 bases). Germline values: CDR1 LGHNT, CDR2 FRNRAP. The CDR3 loop spans 15 amino acids. Trimming shortened V by 7 bases and J by 1 base, and 16 bases separated the two germline ends. The CDR3: CASVRGGGLQETQYF. The DNA for the CDR3 is TGTGCTAGTGTCCGAGGGGGAGGGCTCCAAGAGACCCAGTACTTC. Drawing the rest from reference TRBV12-5 and TRBJ2-5, the complete variable domain is DARVTQTPRHKVTEMGQEVTMRCQPILGHNTVFWYRQTMMQGLELLAYFRNRAPLDDSGMPKDRFSAEMPDATLATLKIQPSEPRDSAVYFCASVRGGGLQETQYFGPGTRLLVL.

In this sample, this clonotype turned up many times. The genes are TRBV24-1 and TRBJ1-1; 11 bases fit TRBD1. This CDR3 spans 15 amino acids. CDR1 is KGHDR, CDR2 SFDVKD, per germline. The V segment lost 3 bases and the J segment 4 bases; nucleotides outside the gene matches: 3. CDR3 sequence: CATSDPGQGVTEAFF. The CDR3 DNA reads TGTGCCACCAGTGATCCGGGACAGGGGGTCACTGAAGCTTTCTTT.

The chain is built from TRBV28 and TRBJ2-5, with D unresolved. Germline loops: CDR1 MDHEN, CDR2 SYDVKM. CDR3 length: 14 amino acids. Between the trimmed V and J ends, which lost 3 bases and 8 bases, there was a span of 16 bases. CDR3 protein: CASSLVRNWGTQYF. The DNA of the CDR3 is TGTGCCAGCAGTTTGGTACGGAACTGGGGTACCCAGTACTTC. The variable domain in full, with the rest retrieved from reference TRBV28 and TRBJ2-5, is DVKVTQSSRYLVKRTGEKVFLECVQDMDHENMFWYRQDPGLGLRLIYFSYDVKMKEKGDIPEGYSVSREKKERFSLILESASTNQTSMYLCASSLVRNWGTQYFGPGTRLLVL.

There are many counts of this clonotype. The chain links TRBV24-1 to TRBJ2-3; TRBD2 matches at 10 bases. This CDR3 has 17 residues. Per the germline V gene, CDR1 is KGHDR and CDR2 is SFDVKD. The V segment lost 4 bases and the J segment 4 bases; nucleotides outside the gene matches: 10. The DNA of the CDR3 is TGTGCCACCAGTGACTACATGGCTAGCGGGAGACCAGATACGCAGTATTTT. Translating gives CATSDYMASGRPDTQYF.

This clonotype was found many times. This chain links TRBV6-1 with TRBJ1-2, with TRBD1 as a possible D gene (5 bases). Germline CDR1 MNHNS, CDR2 SASEGT. V lost 7 bases and J lost 1, with 10 bases in between. The CDR3 consists of 13 residues. The CDR3 coding sequence is TGTGCCAGCAAATTGGACAATAACTATGGCTACACCTTC. Translated: CASKLDNNYGYTF.

This clonotype was observed many times. V gene TRBV15 combines with J gene TRBJ2-5; D is uncertain. The CDR3 loop spans 13 amino acids. CDR1 and CDR2 (germline): LNHNV, YYDKDF (reference sequence). Trimming stripped 0 bases from V and 4 bases from J, with 6 bases between. CDR3 in DNA: TGTGCCACCAGCAGAGACTTGATAGAGACCCAGTACTTC. Translation gives CATSRDLIETQYF.

This clonotype was seen repeatedly, ten times or more. The chain joins TRBV10-3 to TRBJ1-2; D might be TRBD1 (5 bases). V lost 4 bases, J lost 6 bases, and 15 bases lay in between. The CDR3 is 14 amino acids. In germline, CDR1 is ENHRY, CDR2 SYGVKD. CDR3 residues: CAISAQAKFDGYTF. The CDR3 DNA is TGTGCCATCAGTGCACAGGCCAAGTTTGATGGCTACACCTTC.

The V and J genes are TRBV6-2 or TRBV6-3 and TRBJ2-7, with 7 bases aligning to TRBD2. Trimming took 7 bases from V and 0 from J; bases not matched to a gene: 3. CDR3 length equals 13 residues. Germline CDR1 MNHEY, CDR2 SVGEGT. The CDR3 reads CASTWDYSYEQYF. CDR3 in DNA: TGTGCCAGCACCTGGGACTACTCCTACGAGCAGTACTTC.

This clonotype occurred many times. V and J are TRBV3-1 and TRBJ2-5, with 7 bases matching TRBD1. Trimming cost V 4 bases and J 7 bases; bases outside gene matches: 9. The CDR3 is made up of 14 amino acids. From germline, CDR1 is LGHDT and CDR2 YNNKEL (reference sequence). The CDR3 region is CASSLDRARGTQYF. CDR3 sequence (DNA): TGTGCCAGCAGCCTTGACAGGGCAAGAGGGACCCAGTACTTC.

This clonotype was seen at least ten times. The rearrangement uses TRBV15 and TRBJ2-3; no firm D call. Germline lookup yields CDR1 LNHNV and CDR2 YYDKDF (reference sequence). Deletions cut 0 bases from V and 0 bases from J, with 10 bases between. The CDR3 spans 16 residues. Written as DNA, the CDR3 is TGTGCCACCAGCAGAGATCGGGCAGCTAGCACAGATACGCAGTATTTT. Protein product: CATSRDRAASTDTQYF.

This clonotype was counted between two and nine times. This rearrangement joins TRBV25-1 to TRBJ2-1; perhaps TRBD2 as D (5 bases). Per the germline V gene, CDR1 is MGHDK and CDR2 is SYGVNS. V gave up 7 bases and J gave up 5 bases, with 12 bases separating them. The CDR3 is 13 residues long. The CDR3 reads CASIRSGNNEQFF. DNA of the CDR3: TGTGCCAGCATTCGAAGCGGAAACAATGAGCAGTTCTTC.

The CDR3 loop reads CASSDGLFYNEQFF. In DNA, the CDR3 is TGTGCCAGCAGTGACGGACTATTTTACAATGAGCAGTTCTTC. The rearrangement uses TRBV9 and TRBJ2-1; D possibly corresponds to TRBD2 (6 bases). Trimming pared 5 bases from V and 4 bases from J, leaving 13 bases between. CDR1 SGDLS and CDR2 YYNGEE come from the germline V gene. The CDR3 runs 14 residues.

V usage is TRBV29-1 and J usage is TRBJ2-3; TRBD2 is a possible D gene (5 bases). This CDR3 has 17 amino acids. From germline, CDR1 is SQVTM and CDR2 ANQGSEA. V lost 0 bases to trimming and J lost 0 bases, with 16 bases between them. CDR3 sequence (DNA): TGCAGCGTTGAAGATCGGACTCGGACCCGCAGCACAGATACGCAGTATTTT. Translating it yields CSVEDRTRTRSTDTQYF.

This clonotype has just a few counts. The CDR3 region has the DNA TGCGCCAGCAGCGGCAGGGGGTCCAATGAGCAGTTCTTC. Its translation: CASSGRGSNEQFF. The chain has TRBV5-1 and TRBJ2-1; 7 nucleotides align to TRBD1. The V gene's germline CDR1 is SGHRS and CDR2 YFSETQ. The CDR3 contains 13 residues. V shed 4 bases and J 6 bases; nucleotides not matched to a gene: 4. The whole variable domain, filled in from reference TRBV5-1 and TRBJ2-1, reads KAGVTQTPRYLIKTRGQQVTLSCSPISGHRSVSWYQQTPGQGLQFLFEYFSETQRNKGNFPGRFSGRQFSNSRSEMNVSTLELGDSALYLCASSGRGSNEQFFGPGTRLTVL.

The chain carries TRBV12-3 or TRBV12-4 and TRBJ1-5, with 9 bases matching TRBD1. J gave up 5 bases and V 5 bases, and 13 bases lay outside the gene matches. The CDR3 extends over 17 amino acids. CDR3 nucleotides: TGTGCCAGCAGTCCCCGCCGTCCCGGGACAGGGCATCAGCCCCAGCATTTT. The encoded protein is CASSPRRPGTGHQPQHF.

This clonotype was counted ten times or more. The rearrangement uses TRBV7-9 and TRBJ1-6; D is perhaps TRBD1 (5 bases). Germline V gene lookup returns CDR1 SEHNR and CDR2 FQNEAQ (reference sequence). V was pared by 10 bases and J by 6 bases, with 13 bases between. There are 13 residues in the CDR3. DNA for the CDR3: TGTGCCATTCACCGGGACGGTAATTCACCCCTCCACTTT. Translated, it gives CAIHRDGNSPLHF. Together with reference TRBV7-9 and TRBJ1-6, the CDR3 gives the full variable domain: DTGVSQNPRHKITKRGQNVTFRCDPISEHNRLYWYRQTLGQGPEFLTYFQNEAQLEKSRLLSDRFSAERPKGSFSTLEIQRTEQGDSAMYLCAIHRDGNSPLHFGNGTRLTVT.

The chain is built from TRBV19 and TRBJ2-7, with D unclear. V was pared by 7 bases and J by 3 bases, with 19 bases between. The CDR3 covers 15 residues. Germline assignment: CDR1 LNHDA and CDR2 SQIVND (reference sequence). In DNA form, the CDR3 reads TGTGCCAGTACAGAAACCCCCGGCGGCATCTACGAGCAGTACTTC. Its translation is CASTETPGGIYEQYF.

V gene TRBV20-1 combines with J gene TRBJ1-5; D might be TRBD1 (6 bases). V lost 4 bases and J lost 11, with 18 bases in between. Germline CDR1 DFQATT, CDR2 SNEGSKA (reference sequence). This CDR3 has 13 residues. Here the CDR3 DNA reads TGCAGTGCTACCAACAGGGTGGACCAGGCCCAGCATTTT. Its protein is CSATNRVDQAQHF.